The T cell receptor (beta chain) described here comes from a study of shared clonotypes between healthy human individuals. Study-wide results and limits: Compared with memory subsets, naive subsets generally had larger estimated richness.

The CDR3 contains 18 residues. With 5 bases removed from V and 8 bases from J, the gap between germline ends came to 27 bases. Germline CDR1 reads MRHNA; CDR2 reads SNTAGT. Assay used: immunoSEQ multiplex PCR; TCRdb lists only in-frame clones, some missing. The sample lists 2 million or so clones; roughly 95% were seen once. Regarding this clone: What it recognizes is unknown.

This TCR came from a man aged 18 to 29 in good health. The V call is TRBV6-4, the J call TRBJ1-4, with D perhaps matching TRBD1 (6 bases). Sequencing was carried out using naive CD4+ T cells sorted from blood. The subset was: CD45RA+ positively selected. The DNA of the CDR3 is TGTGCCAGCAGTCCACCTTACCGGGACACCCCTCGGGAAGAAAAACTGTTTTTT. It specifies CASSPPYRDTPREEKLFF.